The 10 T cell receptor beta chains in this list originate from one sample, sequenced in a study of T cells in Graves' hyperthyroidism and ophthalmopathy. Researchers took RNA transcripts and amplified the TCR beta CDR3 regions from them. Initially, a first-round RT-PCR of the TCR CDR3 employed the HTBI primer set. TCRdb re-called the multiplex PCR reads with MiXCR, one entry per CDR3 protein. The sample shows around 700,000 distinct CDR3 sequences, around 20% of them seen only once. Sequencing used blood. The source is a woman aged 45 to 65 with Graves' hyperthyroidism that later progressed to Graves' ophthalmopathy.

V is TRBV7-9 and J is TRBJ1-1; D remains unclear. The CDR3 covers 15 residues. Germline assignment: CDR1 SEHNR and CDR2 FQNEAQ (reference sequence). Trimming shortened V by 1 base and J by 2 bases, and 11 bases separated the two germline ends. CDR3 sequence: CASSLGLARNTEAFF. The CDR3 DNA reads as TGTGCCAGCAGCTTAGGGTTGGCCAGAAACACTGAAGCTTTCTTT.

This clonotype has a count of ten or more. This chain connects TRBV11-2 to TRBJ1-4, with 7 bases matching TRBD1. Trimming at V came to 5 bases and at J to 5 bases, leaving 5 bases not matched to a gene. The CDR3 totals 14 residues. CDR1 and CDR2 (germline): SGHAT, FQNNGV. The CDR3 DNA is TGTGCCAGCAGCGTCGGGACAGAAAATGAAAAACTGTTTTTT. Protein: CASSVGTENEKLFF.

This clonotype showed up just a few times. The chain recombines TRBV6-1 with TRBJ2-7; D is tentatively TRBD1 or TRBD2 (6 bases each). Germline V CDR1 and CDR2: MNHNS, SASEGT. Trimming stripped 6 bases from V and 6 bases from J, with 15 bases between. The CDR3 runs 13 residues. The CDR3 sequence is CASRTGATSEQYF. The CDR3 nucleotides read TGTGCCAGCAGAACGGGGGCCACCTCCGAGCAGTACTTC.

This clonotype appeared a few times. V is TRBV27 and J is TRBJ1-1; TRBD1 is a possible D gene (5 bases). With 6 bases removed from V and 0 bases from J, the gap between germline ends came to 11 bases. The germline V gene has CDR1 MNHEY and CDR2 SMNVEV (reference sequence). The CDR3 has 14 amino acids. CDR3 amino acids: CASRGGLLNTEAFF. DNA for the CDR3: TGTGCCAGCAGGGGGGGACTTTTGAACACTGAAGCTTTCTTT.

This clonotype has only a few counts. The chain uses TRBV20-1 and TRBJ2-2; D might be TRBD2 (6 bases). Germline V CDR1 and CDR2: DFQATT, SNEGSKA (reference sequence). Trimming left V 1 base short and J 3 bases short, with 21 bases between. This CDR3 has 18 residues. The CDR3: CSARGRDFVGGDTGELFF. In DNA form, the CDR3 reads TGCAGTGCTAGAGGTCGGGACTTTGTGGGAGGTGACACCGGGGAGCTGTTTTTT.

This clonotype was detected only a few times. The chain has TRBV5-6 and TRBJ2-3, with 9 bases that match TRBD1. Trimming took 0 bases from V and 2 from J; bases not matched to a gene: 7. The germline CDR1 and CDR2 sequences are SGHDT and YYEEEE. The CDR3 runs to 17 residues. Here the CDR3 reads CASSLGLRDRATDTQYF. CDR3 DNA: TGTGCCAGCAGCTTGGGACTCCGGGACAGGGCCACAGATACGCAGTATTTT.

There are a few counts of this clonotype. The rearrangement joins TRBV4-1 to TRBJ1-6; 7 positions agree with TRBD1. CDR1 MGHRA and CDR2 YSYEKL come from the germline V gene. V gave up 0 bases and J gave up 12 bases; unmatched junction bases: 5. The CDR3 has 14 amino acids. CDR3 coding DNA: TGCGCCAGCAGCCAAGACGTTGCAGGGGGACCCCTCCACTTT. Its translation is CASSQDVAGGPLHF.

The CDR3 DNA reads TGTGCCAGTAGTGCCGGACGGACGAGCCTAGGCACCATATATTTT. Its translation: CASSAGRTSLGTIYF. The chain links TRBV19 to TRBJ1-3; D gene uncertain. Germline V gene data show CDR1 as LNHDA and CDR2 as SQIVND (reference sequence). The CDR3 is 15 amino acids. Deletions cut 5 bases from V and 9 bases from J, with 20 bases between.

This clonotype was counted only a few times. The rearrangement joins TRBV2 to TRBJ2-6, with no clear D. Germline V gene data show CDR1 as SNHLY and CDR2 as FYNNEI. This CDR3 has 15 residues. V was trimmed by 3 bases and J by 0 bases, leaving 6 bases between them. CDR3 protein: CASSEWSSGANVLTF. The CDR3 DNA is TGTGCCAGCAGTGAGTGGAGCTCTGGGGCCAACGTCCTGACTTTC.

This clonotype was counted between two and nine times. V and J are TRBV5-1 and TRBJ1-2; D is unclear. This CDR3 has 15 residues. Germline CDR1 is SGHRS and CDR2 is YFSETQ. The V gene lost 0 bases and the J gene lost 0 bases, with 9 bases spanning the gap. CDR3 region: CASSLDFGTNYGYTF. As DNA, the CDR3 is TGCGCCAGCAGCTTGGACTTCGGAACTAACTATGGCTACACCTTC.